A selection of T cell receptor beta chains follows, all from one sample in a study of shared clonotypes between healthy human individuals. Some clones are missing from TCRdb's copy, which holds only in-frame ones; the method was immunoSEQ multiplex PCR. Among just over 2,000,000 clones listed, around 96% were seen once. The specimen sequenced was naive CD8+ T cells sorted from blood. Receptors were obtained from a man aged 18-30 years in good health. Each CDR3 is given with its conserved first and last residue. The order of the fields is V gene, J gene, D gene, clone size, CDR3 protein, CDR3 DNA. The D gene is left open where the match is weak. Not all rows give a size; the values are once, few, many and, for expanded clones, a class.

>TRBV7-8|TRBJ1-1|.|.
CASSLSRGTPEAFF
TGTGCCAGCAGCTTGAGCAGGGGCACACCTGAAGCTTTCTTT
>TRBV4-3|TRBJ2-7|.|.
CASSQVWAASYEQYF
TGCGCCAGCAGCCAAGTGTGGGCAGCTTCCTACGAGCAGTACTTC
>TRBV7-2|TRBJ2-1|.|.
CASSPGTLFLQFF
TGTGCCAGCAGCCCCGGGACCCTTTTTTTACAGTTCTTC
>TRBV5-1|TRBJ2-7|.|.
CASSSSDGQERYEQYF
TGCGCCAGCAGCTCCTCCGACGGCCAGGAGCGTTACGAGCAGTACTTC
>TRBV30|TRBJ2-7|.|.
CAWSVPTHYEQYF
TGTGCCTGGAGTGTCCCCACACACTACGAGCAGTACTTC
>TRBV19|TRBJ2-2|.|once
CASSIDRGPRDTGELFF
TGTGCCAGTAGTATAGATCGGGGGCCGCGGGACACCGGGGAGCTGTTTTTT
>TRBV4-1|TRBJ1-1|.|.
CASSPGGTAGEAFF
TGCGCCAGCAGCCCTGGAGGGACCGCCGGTGAAGCTTTCTTT
>TRBV11-2|TRBJ2-3|TRBD2|once
CASSSRDYHTDTQYF
TGTGCCAGCAGCTCCCGGGACTATCACACAGATACGCAGTATTTT
>TRBV10-2|TRBJ2-7|.|.
CASSDGSEQYF
TGCGCCAGCAGTGACGGATCCGAGCAGTACTTC
>TRBV7-9|TRBJ2-7|TRBD1|.
CASSARGQGAYEQYF
TGTGCCAGCAGCGCCAGAGGGCAGGGGGCATACGAGCAGTACTTC
>TRBV10-2|TRBJ2-3|.|.
CASSPGASGTDTQYF
TGCGCCAGCAGCCCCGGGGCTAGCGGCACAGATACGCAGTATTTT
>TRBV7-8|TRBJ2-1|.|.
CASSLFVGSLYNEQFF
TGTGCCAGCAGCCTGTTTGTTGGTTCCCTTTACAATGAGCAGTTCTTC